The 11 T cell receptor beta chains reported below all come from one sample, sequenced in a study of blood T cell repertoires in COVID-19. Assay used: immunoSEQ multiplex PCR; TCRdb lists only in-frame clones, some missing. The sample has 60,000 or so clones, about four fifths seen once; the top ten hold around 5%. The sample taken for sequencing was peripheral blood. The receptors originated from a human donor in a cohort sampled during active COVID-19.

This clone was seen a handful of times. The chain couples TRBV27 to TRBJ1-4; 9 nucleotides line up with TRBD1. The V and J ends lost 8 bases and 8 bases, in that order; junction bases with no gene match: 15. The CDR3 is made up of 16 amino acids. Per germline, CDR1 MNHEY and CDR2 SMNVEV (reference sequence). DNA of the CDR3: TGTGCCAGCTCATACCTGGGGGGGACAGGGACGGAAAAACTGTTTTTT. It encodes CASSYLGGTGTEKLFF.

This clone was seen just once. The CDR3 DNA is TGCAGCGTAACAGGGGGATCTGGGGCCAACGTCCTGACTTTC. This translates into CSVTGGSGANVLTF. The J gene is TRBJ2-6, the V gene TRBV29-1; 8 nucleotides align to TRBD1. CDR3 length: 14 residues. CDR1 and CDR2 (germline): SQVTM, ANQGSEA. V was clipped by 6 bases and J by 1 base; unmatched bases: 2.

This sequence joins TRBV6-2 or TRBV6-3 and TRBJ1-2; possibly TRBD1 for D (6 bases). The CDR3 loop spans 14 amino acids. Per germline, CDR1 MNHEY and CDR2 SVGEGT. Trimming removed 2 bases from V and 6 bases from J, with 13 bases in between. The CDR3 loop reads CASSYRAQGNGYTF. CDR3 bases: TGTGCCAGCAGTTACCGAGCTCAGGGGAATGGCTACACCTTC.

The rearrangement links TRBV7-2 to TRBJ1-5, with 7 bases that match TRBD1. The CDR3 totals 16 residues. The V gene's germline CDR1 is SGHTA and CDR2 FQGNSA. With 1 base clipped from V and 6 bases from J, the junction kept 9 bases outside the gene matches. The CDR3 coding sequence is TGTGCCAGCAGCTTAGATGCAGGGGGGTTAGGTCAGCCCCAGCATTTT. It translates to CASSLDAGGLGQPQHF.

V gene TRBV9 combines with J gene TRBJ2-7, with a weak D call TRBD1 (5 bases). This CDR3 contains 15 residues. Germline V CDR1 and CDR2: SGDLS, YYNGEE. V gave up 0 bases and J gave up 4 bases, with 14 bases separating them. CDR3 DNA: TGTGCCAGCAGCGTAGGGGGCCATCCACTGTACGAGCAGTACTTC. Translating it yields CASSVGGHPLYEQYF.

This clone came up once. The J gene is TRBJ1-1, the V gene TRBV30; TRBD1 might be the D (6 bases). Trimming shortened V by 1 base and J by 3 bases, and 15 bases separated the two germline ends. CDR3 length: 15 residues. Germline V lookup: CDR1 GTSNPN, CDR2 SVGIG (reference sequence). The CDR3 spells CAWSDAGTRYTEAFF. The CDR3 region has the DNA TGTGCCTGGAGTGACGCCGGGACACGATACACTGAAGCTTTCTTT.

The chain couples TRBV7-9 to TRBJ2-7; TRBD1 agrees at 8 bases. The CDR3 extends over 15 amino acids. V was clipped by 5 bases and J by 5 bases; unmatched bases: 11. Germline CDR1 and CDR2: SEHNR and FQNEAQ (reference sequence). CDR3 amino acids: CASSLGQGGAHEQYF. CDR3 DNA sequence: TGTGCCAGCAGCCTAGGACAGGGCGGCGCGCACGAGCAGTACTTC.

The J gene is TRBJ1-2, the V gene TRBV3-1 (or the pseudogene TRBV3-2); no clear D. Germline CDR1 is LGHDT and CDR2 is YNNKEL (reference sequence). The CDR3 is made up of 9 amino acids. The DNA for the CDR3 is TGTGGTACATTTTCTGGCTACACCTTC. Its protein product is CGTFSGYTF.

J is TRBJ1-1 and V is TRBV4-1, with 8 bases fitting TRBD1. Germline loops: CDR1 MGHRA, CDR2 YSYEKL. The length of the CDR3 is 18 residues. The V gene end was trimmed by 2 bases and the J gene end by 0 bases; junction bases not matched to a gene: 11. The CDR3 sequence is CASSQLGGTGVMNTEAFF. The DNA of the CDR3 is TGCGCCAGCAGCCAACTCGGGGGGACAGGAGTTATGAACACTGAAGCTTTCTTT.

This chain connects TRBV19 to TRBJ2-7; possible D gene TRBD2, 5 bases. V was clipped by 6 bases and J by 10 bases, with 19 bases between them. The CDR3 contains 13 residues. Germline CDR1 LNHDA, CDR2 SQIVND (reference sequence). The DNA of the CDR3 is TGTGCCAGTAGACCACCGGACTCCTCCTACCAGTACTTC. Translating it yields CASRPPDSSYQYF.

This clone was seen only a few times. The DNA of the CDR3 is TGCGCCAGCAGTGACTCGGGACAGGGGGAGACCCAGTACTTC. This codes for CASSDSGQGETQYF. V is TRBV10-1 and J is TRBJ2-5, with 10 positions matching TRBD1. J gave up 5 bases and V 3 bases, and 3 bases lay outside the gene matches. The CDR3 is made up of 14 amino acids. CDR1 WNHNN and CDR2 SYGVQD come from the germline V gene (reference sequence).